The clone carrying this T cell receptor beta chain was found many times. From the 5' RACE reads, TCRdb called clonotypes with MiXCR, one entry per CDR3 protein. Among some 71,000 distinct CDR3 sequences listed, over 9.5% were seen once. This sample was taken from a study of early T cells in non-severe SARS-CoV-2 infection. V lost 3 bases and J lost 14, with 14 bases in between. The CDR3 covers 11 residues. The germline CDR1 and CDR2 sequences are DFQATT and SNEGSKA (reference sequence). This clonotype was obtained from an adult who was a healthcare worker with PCR-confirmed SARS-CoV-2 infection or an uninfected control (not recorded which). The chain recombines TRBV20-1 with TRBJ2-1; no clear D gene. Sequenced here: whole blood, sampled at baseline. For the CDR3, the DNA is TGCAGTGCTAGTTCAAGGGTTGTCGAGTTCTTC. This encodes CSASSRVVEFF.